The present T cell receptor (beta chain) was sequenced within a study of regulatory T cells in long-lasting Graves disease (dated by TCRdb to about 2021). With regard to the full study: Antithyroid drugs had been taken for less than 3 months by newly diagnosed Graves' disease patients. Peripheral blood TCR sequencing and RNA sequencing compared persistent Graves' disease patients with newly diagnosed Graves' disease patients. The study took place in China and was registered as a clinical trial. A total of some 35 samples underwent TCR sequencing, from about 13 patients with persistent Graves' disease and roughly 20 patients with newly diagnosed Graves' disease. What the research found in general, with its limitations: Persistent patients shared more public clonotypes among themselves (around 2,500) than newly diagnosed patients did (nearly 1,000). Sequencing and analysis were limited to the TCR beta chain. Peripheral blood alone was examined, since thyroid tissue, which constituted the primary lesion, could not be accessed. As a limitation, the authors acknowledged that the small sample size may reduce accuracy. Compared with newly diagnosed patients, persistent Graves' disease patients had lower TCR Shannon entropy and fewer highly expanded clones, which suggests clonal expansion. TRBV28, TRBJ1-2 and TRBJ2-5 were preferentially used in persistent disease, while TRBV20-1 and TRBJ2-1 were favored in newly diagnosed disease.

Libraries were constructed by multiplex PCR. Instrument on record: Illumina HiSeq 4000. CDR3 regions were amplified by Arm-PCR with iRepertoire HTBI primers to construct TCR beta libraries. Gel purification was performed on PCR products prior to sequencing. Per the source publication's procedure: Gene usage analysis of CDR3 amino acid clonotypes relied on the 55 to 80 TRBV and 14 TRBJ segments identified across samples. COPE and FqMerger were used to merge filtered high-quality paired reads into contigs. Contigs were aligned with BLAST to IMGT TRBV, TRBD and TRBJ reference genes, and CDR3 was defined per IMGT. Any clonotype with a frequency above 0.1% was counted as a highly expanded clone. Repertoire diversity was measured by Shannon entropy, and V-J evenness by the Gini coefficient. A clonotype found in more than one individual was treated as public. The public reads were run again by TCRdb, first through fastp at Q25 and then through MiXCR, and only productive beta chains were kept. Each CDR3 protein appears once, grouped with its most common genes and DNA. None of the V and J calls come from the authors' own analysis; TCRdb made them. This sample is represented by a few hundred thousand distinct CDR3 sequences; 11% to 15% of them were singletons. The ten biggest clones cover more than 15% of the sample.

This clonotype came up a few times. It has no known antigen specificity. No base qualities exist here, and no much larger clone lies one base off it. The time point label for this specimen denotes: newly diagnosed GD, antithyroid drugs for less than 3 months. For both TCR sequencing and RNA sequencing, RNA was extracted from PBMCs using TRIzol. The diagnosis of Graves' disease followed American Thyroid Association guidelines. Recruitment of patients was carried out at an endocrinology department in Xi'an, China. From each patient, approximately 10 milliliters of peripheral blood was collected into an EDTA anticoagulant tube. Ficoll Paque Plus density gradient separation was used to isolate PBMCs, and no additional T cell sorting was done. An Agilent 2100 Bioanalyzer and agarose gel were used to assess RNA quality, and a NanoDrop 2000 was used to measure RNA concentration. Including cysteine and phenylalanine, the CDR3 has 13 amino acids. Only the CDR3 portion is preserved as DNA: 39 bases, with reading frame beginning at the first base. V loses 1 base of germline sequence and J loses 8 bases, and the interval between the two ends is 11 bases. The germline V gene encodes CDR1 MNHEY and CDR2 SMNVEV (reference sequence).

These data were also filed under a second study, of T cells in Graves' hyperthyroidism and ophthalmopathy. As the second publication notes: Stable Graves' hyperthyroidism was defined as no progression to ophthalmopathy during 18 months of follow-up. Hyperthyroidism patients were aged 18 to 65 years and newly diagnosed, with disease duration of less than 2 months. Any patient with an uncontrolled infection, another autoimmune disease, pregnancy or lactation was excluded. Diagnoses were established on the basis of clinical symptoms, serum thyroxine and TRAb, thyroid ultrasound, and orbital computed tomography. For the first round of RT-PCR on the TCR CDR3, the HTBI primer set was used together with the Qiagen OneStep RT-PCR kit. Most expanded thyroid clonotypes (frequency above 0.001) were also detected in blood, a finding suggesting that blood repertoires may reflect thyroid immune responses. A model built on a 13 V-J signature distinguished ophthalmopathy from stable hyperthyroidism, reaching approximately 89% sensitivity and 81% to 83% specificity in cross-validation and 80%/75% in testing. In validation, the model predicted progression to ophthalmopathy a median of approximately 6.6 months before onset, with over 60% sensitivity and about 72% specificity. A discovery cohort of about 96 patients, roughly 40 with Graves' ophthalmopathy and under 60 with stable Graves' hyperthyroidism, was used to find distinguishing TCR V-J signatures. Prospective prediction of ophthalmopathy was tested in an independent validation cohort consisting of about 20 hyperthyroidism patients and some 15 patients who later progressed to ophthalmopathy. For training and testing, the roughly 97 patients in the discovery cohort were randomly divided in a 7:3 ratio. The study also compared thyroid tissue and blood T-cell repertoires from roughly 6 Graves' hyperthyroidism patients. Following sampling, methimazole starting at 30 mg daily was given to hyperthyroidism patients, and high-dose intravenous methylprednisolone was given to ophthalmopathy patients. A second multiplex PCR round built the libraries, followed by size selection and purification. Libraries were sequenced paired-end with 100 bp reads on an Illumina HiSeq2000. SOAPnuke was used to process the raw data, throwing out any read that contained adapters or uncalled bases, had a mean Phred below 15, or lacked an exact constant-primer or identifier match. High-quality paired reads were merged with COPE v1.2.5, and unique nucleotide sequences were defined as clonotypes. MiTCR v1.1 was used to align the clonotypes against IMGT TRBV, TRBD and TRBJ reference segments. The analysis was restricted to V-J combinations with a frequency above 0.0001, which together covered over 99% of the repertoires. The TCS score was defined as F50 (clonal expansion) divided by E x V (chaos), with BLOSUM62-based TCRdist calculated between CDR3 peptides within each V-J. Welch's t-statistics and random forest reduced around 510 V-J features to roughly 13, which were used in a naive Bayes classifier (R e1071). No statistical method was used to set the sample size in advance, and investigators knew the group allocation. TCR Vbeta CDR3 sequencing of some 140 peripheral blood samples (about 45 ophthalmopathy, roughly 72 hyperthyroidism and roughly 17 progressor patients) is reported in the paper.

Specimen: peripheral blood mononuclear cells (PBMCs), collected at new diagnosis, from a patient treated with antithyroid drugs. This receptor was taken from a woman between 45 and 65 years old with Graves disease. Donor details come from another sample of the same person, matched by shared clones. The sequence links TRBV27 to TRBJ1-2; the D gene identity is not certain. The DNA sequence reads TGTGCCAGCAGTTTATTGTGGGGAGAGGGCTACACCTTC. Its protein product is CASSLLWGEGYTF.